One and the same sample provided the 31 T cell receptor beta chains below, sequenced in a study of cytomegalovirus exposure and HLA in healthy donors. Method: immunoSEQ multiplex PCR; TCRdb's copy keeps in-frame clones and lacks some. The data hold more than 85,000 clones, with 90% to 95% observed a single time. The sequencing sample was made of PBMCs. The receptors here all came from a woman in her thirties in good health and CMV-seropositive.

The gene calls are TRBV6-5 and TRBJ1-1; 10 nucleotides match TRBD1. CDR3 length: 15 amino acids. Germline V gives CDR1 MNHEY, CDR2 SVGAGI. With 0 bases clipped from V and 3 bases from J, the junction kept 1 base outside the gene matches. The CDR3 reads CASSYSDRGHTEAFF. The CDR3, as DNA: TGTGCCAGCAGTTACTCCGACAGGGGGCACACTGAAGCTTTCTTT.

The chain couples TRBV2 to TRBJ2-7; 7 bases agree with TRBD1. V lost 8 bases to trimming and J lost 2 bases; unmatched junction nucleotides: 3. CDR1 SNHLY and CDR2 FYNNEI come from the germline V gene. The CDR3 covers 12 residues. The CDR3 bases are TGTGCCAGCCAGGGACAGCCCTACGAGCAGTACTTC. This translates into CASQGQPYEQYF.

V gene TRBV7-2 combines with J gene TRBJ1-1; TRBD1 matches 9 bases. Germline values: CDR1 SGHTA, CDR2 FQGNSA. The CDR3 sequence is 15 residues long. Trimming removed 6 bases from V and 6 bases from J; junction bases left unmatched: 11. The CDR3 DNA sequence: TGTGCCAGCAGTAAACTCCGGGACAGGGCCCCTGAAGCTTTCTTT. Its translation: CASSKLRDRAPEAFF.

J is TRBJ2-1 and V is TRBV18; TRBD2 might be the D (5 bases). CDR1 is KGHSH and CDR2 is LQKENI in the germline V gene. This CDR3 is 15 amino acids long. Trimming left V 8 bases short and J 6 bases short, with 20 bases between. This CDR3 is CASVDGERTGNEQFF. The CDR3 DNA sequence: TGTGCCAGCGTCGATGGGGAGCGGACGGGCAATGAGCAGTTCTTC.

The V and J genes are TRBV4-1 and TRBJ1-5; 7 positions match TRBD1. Germline-derived CDR1 and CDR2 are MGHRA and YSYEKL. Trimming took 3 bases from V and 0 from J; bases not matched to a gene: 8. The CDR3 runs to 17 residues. DNA for the CDR3: TGCGCCAGCAGCCACGCCCGAGGACAGGATAGCAATCAGCCCCAGCATTTT. Protein product: CASSHARGQDSNQPQHF.

This sequence joins TRBV28 and TRBJ2-7, with 10 nucleotides matching TRBD1. This CDR3 has 15 residues. Germline lookup yields CDR1 MDHEN and CDR2 SYDVKM. Unmatched junction bases numbered 6, after V lost 5 bases and J lost 2 bases. The CDR3 sequence: CASSPRTGGAYEQYF. As DNA, the CDR3 is TGTGCCAGCAGTCCCCGGACAGGGGGGGCCTACGAGCAGTACTTC.

V is TRBV7-8 and J is TRBJ2-5, with no clear D. V shed 0 bases and J shed 2 bases, with 7 bases lying between them. Germline CDR1 SGHVS, CDR2 FQNEAQ. The length of the CDR3 is 14 residues. DNA for the CDR3: TGTGCCAGCAGCTTAGCGTGGCATCAAGAGACCCAGTACTTC. This codes for CASSLAWHQETQYF.

The chain joins TRBV18 to TRBJ1-2; TRBD1 matches at 10 bases. Germline CDR1 is KGHSH and CDR2 is LQKENI. The CDR3 extends over 16 amino acids. J was trimmed by 6 bases and V by 6 bases; bases with no gene match: 13. The CDR3 region is CASSQLPGQGKDGYTF. CDR3 sequence (DNA): TGTGCCAGCTCCCAGCTCCCGGGACAGGGGAAGGATGGCTACACCTTC.

The table lists this clone with a count of one. The gene calls are TRBV7-9 and TRBJ1-2; D is uncertain. The CDR3 sequence is 12 residues long. Germline CDR1 is SEHNR and CDR2 is FQNEAQ (reference sequence). The V and J ends lost 2 bases and 5 bases respectively, with 6 bases between them. The CDR3 region is CASSLPQYGYTF. The DNA for the CDR3 is TGTGCCAGCAGCTTACCCCAGTATGGCTACACCTTC.

The chain carries TRBV9 and TRBJ2-1; no reliable D call. The CDR3 is 15 residues long. From germline, CDR1 is SGDLS and CDR2 YYNGEE. Trimming took off 4 bases at V and 2 bases at J, with 13 bases between the two ends. The CDR3 nucleotides are TGTGCCAGCAGCTACCATAACCAGGCCTACAATGAGCAGTTCTTC. Its protein is CASSYHNQAYNEQFF.

The chain is built from TRBV11-2 and TRBJ2-1; 13 nucleotides match TRBD2. With V trimmed by 4 bases and J by 0 bases, 6 bases remained unmatched. CDR1 and CDR2 from the germline V gene are SGHAT and FQNNGV. This CDR3 is 18 amino acids long. The CDR3 DNA follows: TGTGCCAGCAGCTGGGGGACTAGCGGGATTAGCTCCTACAATGAGCAGTTCTTC. Translation gives CASSWGTSGISSYNEQFF.

The chain employs TRBV12-5 and TRBJ2-1; possibly TRBD2 for D (5 bases). V dropped 6 bases and J dropped 10 bases, with 13 bases sitting between them. CDR3 length: 12 residues. From germline, CDR1 is LGHNT and CDR2 FRNRAP. The CDR3 sequence is CASGPGGGEQFF. The CDR3 DNA follows: TGTGCTAGTGGCCCCGGAGGTGGGGAGCAGTTCTTC. Complete variable domain (other parts from reference TRBV12-5 and TRBJ2-1): DARVTQTPRHKVTEMGQEVTMRCQPILGHNTVFWYRQTMMQGLELLAYFRNRAPLDDSGMPKDRFSAEMPDATLATLKIQPSEPRDSAVYFCASGPGGGEQFFGPGTRLTVL.

The rearrangement joins TRBV13 to TRBJ1-1; D is perhaps TRBD1 (6 bases). V was trimmed by 6 bases and J by 1 base, leaving 12 bases between them. There are 14 residues in the CDR3. Per the germline V gene, CDR1 is PRHDT and CDR2 is FYEKMQ (reference sequence). Here the CDR3 reads CASRPQGPNTEAFF. The CDR3 DNA is TGTGCCAGCAGGCCACAGGGCCCGAACACTGAAGCTTTCTTT.

This chain uses TRBV7-2 with TRBJ2-7, with D possibly TRBD1 on 7 matching bases. The length of the CDR3 is 14 residues. V was trimmed by 1 base and J by 7 bases, leaving 14 bases between them. CDR1 and CDR2 (germline): SGHTA, FQGNSA. The CDR3 reads CASSLGPSGGEQYF. As DNA, the CDR3 is TGTGCCAGCAGCTTAGGGCCCTCAGGGGGGGAGCAGTACTTC.

The chain carries TRBV10-2 and TRBJ2-7; possibly TRBD1 for D (6 bases). The V and J ends lost 4 bases and 5 bases respectively, with 24 bases between them. The CDR3 is 17 residues long. Germline V CDR1 and CDR2: WSHSY, SAAADI. CDR3 sequence: CASSAFPPGHGQNEQYF. CDR3 DNA sequence: TGCGCCAGCAGTGCGTTCCCGCCGGGACACGGACAGAACGAGCAGTACTTC.

The rearrangement joins TRBV19 to TRBJ2-3; 10 nucleotides line up with TRBD2. Germline CDR1 LNHDA, CDR2 SQIVND (reference sequence). V lost 6 bases to trimming and J lost 6 bases; unmatched junction nucleotides: 6. The CDR3 consists of 14 residues. The CDR3 sequence: CASRLAGVSDTQYF. CDR3 DNA: TGTGCCAGTAGGCTAGCGGGAGTGTCGGATACGCAGTATTTT.

V is TRBV11-2 and J is TRBJ2-3; 8 nucleotides match TRBD2. The CDR3 runs 16 residues. The V gene's germline CDR1 is SGHAT and CDR2 FQNNGV. The V and J ends lost 0 bases and 8 bases, in that order; junction bases with no gene match: 10. The CDR3 here is CASSLEAGAPMGTQYF. CDR3 coding DNA: TGTGCCAGCAGCTTAGAAGCGGGGGCGCCCATGGGTACGCAGTATTTT.

V and J are TRBV5-1 and TRBJ2-5; 10 bases are shared with TRBD2. The CDR3 sequence is 14 residues long. V shed 7 bases and J 4 bases; nucleotides not matched to a gene: 7. Germline CDR1 and CDR2: SGHRS and YFSETQ. This CDR3 is CASGEAGGLETQYF. The CDR3 DNA sequence: TGCGCCAGCGGGGAAGCGGGAGGGTTAGAGACCCAGTACTTC.

The V call is TRBV5-3, the J call TRBJ2-7; TRBD2 might be the D (5 bases). TRBV5-3 is annotated as an ORF whose role is uncertain. This CDR3 contains 12 residues. Deletions cut 8 bases from V and 2 bases from J, with 11 bases between. CDR3 amino acids: CASRIATYEQYF. The CDR3 DNA follows: TGTGCCAGCAGAATAGCGACCTACGAGCAGTACTTC.

The V and J genes are TRBV15 and TRBJ2-7; D is perhaps TRBD1 (6 bases). Germline loops: CDR1 LNHNV, CDR2 YYDKDF (reference sequence). This CDR3 spans 14 amino acids. Trimming pared 0 bases from V and 2 bases from J, leaving 8 bases between. The CDR3 nucleotides read TGTGCCACCAGCAGAGACAGGGGCCCCTACGAGCAGTACTTC. It specifies CATSRDRGPYEQYF.

This clone was detected only a few times. This chain uses TRBV7-2 with TRBJ1-4, with TRBD1 matching 7 bases. Per germline, CDR1 SGHTA and CDR2 FQGNSA. The CDR3 sequence is 14 residues long. After removal of 4 bases from V and 4 bases from J, the junction contained 3 bases not matched to a gene. CDR3: CASSSGQYNEKLFF. In DNA form, the CDR3 reads TGTGCCAGCAGCTCGGGACAGTATAATGAAAAACTGTTTTTT.

In this sample, this clone turned up once. Here the CDR3 DNA reads TGTGCCAGCAGAAGGTCGTCGGGCTCCTACGAGCAGTACTTC. Its protein product is CASRRSSGSYEQYF. The chain recombines TRBV6-5 with TRBJ2-7; D remains unclear. Looked up from germline, CDR1 is MNHEY and CDR2 is SVGAGI. This CDR3 region has 14 residues. With 6 bases removed from V and 0 bases from J, the gap between germline ends came to 12 bases.

This clone appeared a single time. The rearrangement links TRBV19 to TRBJ2-3; possible D gene TRBD2, 6 bases. Germline V CDR1 and CDR2: LNHDA, SQIVND (reference sequence). CDR3 size: 18 residues. Trimming shortened V by 1 base and J by 2 bases, and 19 bases separated the two germline ends. The CDR3 is CASSIGLLSLAYTDTQYF. CDR3 DNA sequence: TGTGCCAGTAGTATAGGCCTGTTGAGCCTAGCGTACACAGATACGCAGTATTTT.

The sample holds one count of this clone. This rearrangement joins TRBV7-2 to TRBJ2-1, with 7 bases matching TRBD2. Germline V gene lookup returns CDR1 SGHTA and CDR2 FQGNSA. CDR3 length: 13 amino acids. The V gene end was trimmed by 1 base and the J gene end by 14 bases; junction bases not matched to a gene: 8. This CDR3 reads CASSLEPGLGEFF. In nucleotides, the CDR3 is TGTGCCAGCAGCTTAGAGCCCGGACTAGGCGAGTTCTTC.

The chain links TRBV11-3 to TRBJ1-2; 10 nucleotides align to TRBD1. V shed 4 bases, J shed 6 bases, and the junction held 5 bases outside the gene matches. The CDR3 contains 14 residues. Germline CDR1 reads SGHNT; CDR2 reads YENEEA. CDR3 residues: CASSWTGGSDGYTF. The CDR3 DNA sequence: TGTGCCAGCAGCTGGACAGGGGGTAGTGATGGCTACACCTTC.

This clone was counted a single time. The genes are TRBV7-2 and TRBJ2-7; the D is unclear. V was trimmed by 6 bases and J by 2 bases, leaving 17 bases between them. Germline CDR1 and CDR2: SGHTA and FQGNSA. The CDR3 has 15 residues. Here the CDR3 reads CASRLSGFPTYEQYF. In nucleotides, the CDR3 is TGTGCCAGCAGACTATCCGGGTTTCCAACCTACGAGCAGTACTTC.

The J gene is TRBJ2-3, the V gene TRBV6-4, with D possibly TRBD2 on 6 matching bases. V gave up 0 bases and J gave up 2 bases, with 12 bases separating them. The CDR3 length is 16 residues. Germline assignment: CDR1 MRHNA and CDR2 SNTAGT. The CDR3 DNA is TGTGCCAGCAGTGACTCACAGCGGGCAGACACAGATACGCAGTATTTT. Encoded protein: CASSDSQRADTDTQYF.

The rearrangement joins TRBV7-9 to TRBJ1-2, with 9 positions matching TRBD1. Trimming cost V 5 bases and J 5 bases; bases outside gene matches: 9. The CDR3 covers 15 residues. CDR1 and CDR2 (germline): SEHNR, FQNEAQ (reference sequence). CDR3 sequence (DNA): TGTGCCAGCAGCCTCCGGGACAGGGCCCCTTATGGCTACACCTTC. As protein: CASSLRDRAPYGYTF.

This clone was recorded once. The J gene is TRBJ2-2, the V gene TRBV28; 7 bases align to TRBD2. J gave up 7 bases and V 6 bases, and 14 bases lay outside the gene matches. CDR1 and CDR2 (germline): MDHEN, SYDVKM. The CDR3 totals 16 residues. CDR3 DNA: TGTGCCAGCAGGGAGGCGGGAGCGGGATTGGGCGGGGAGCTGTTTTTT. Translated: CASREAGAGLGGELFF.

The CDR3, as DNA: TGTGCCAGCAGCTTCATCCGGGCCTGGGGGGCGGGAGGTTCCTACAATGAGCAGTTCTTC. This encodes CASSFIRAWGAGGSYNEQFF. This chain links TRBV13 with TRBJ2-1, with 8 bases fitting TRBD2. The trim removed 3 bases at V and 1 base at J, leaving 17 bases unmatched. The CDR3 loop spans 20 amino acids. Per the germline V gene, CDR1 is PRHDT and CDR2 is FYEKMQ (reference sequence).

The chain joins TRBV11-2 to TRBJ1-3; 8 bases line up with TRBD1. The CDR3 loop spans 15 amino acids. Germline V gene data show CDR1 as SGHAT and CDR2 as FQNNGV. J gave up 4 bases and V 6 bases, and 8 bases lay outside the gene matches. CDR3 in amino acids: CASSPRTGTGNTIYF. The CDR3 DNA reads as TGTGCCAGCAGTCCCCGGACAGGGACGGGAAACACCATATATTTT.